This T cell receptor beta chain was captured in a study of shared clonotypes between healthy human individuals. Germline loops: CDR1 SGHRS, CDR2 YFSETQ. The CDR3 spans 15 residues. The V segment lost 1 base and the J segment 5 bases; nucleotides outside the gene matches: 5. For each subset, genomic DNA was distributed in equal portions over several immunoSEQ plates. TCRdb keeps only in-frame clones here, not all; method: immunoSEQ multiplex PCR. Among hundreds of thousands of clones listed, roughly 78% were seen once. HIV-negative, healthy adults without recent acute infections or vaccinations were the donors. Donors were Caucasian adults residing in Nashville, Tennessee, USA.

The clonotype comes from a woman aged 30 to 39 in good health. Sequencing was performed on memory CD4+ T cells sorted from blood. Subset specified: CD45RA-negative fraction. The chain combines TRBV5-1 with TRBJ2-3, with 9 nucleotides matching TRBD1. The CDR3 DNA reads TGCGCCAGCAGCTTGTCCCGACAGGGGGGAGATACGCAGTATTTT. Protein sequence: CASSLSRQGGDTQYF.